This entry is about one T cell receptor (beta chain). This clonotype was counted a few times. The antigen it binds to is not known. Per-nucleotide qualities are absent, and no much larger clonotype sits a single base away. This specimen's treatment or condition label, interpreted: live attenuated yellow fever vaccine strain. At each blood-draw timepoint, two biological replicates of bulk PBMCs were obtained. PBMCs were isolated from peripheral blood using a standard Ficoll-Paque protocol. TriZol was used to extract RNA from bulk PBMCs, from CD4 and CD8 fractions, and from dextramer-positive and dextramer-negative fractions. The data are from a study of T cells after yellow fever vaccination (dated by TCRdb to the late 2010s). With respect to the entire study: The SMART-Seq v4 Ultra Low Input RNA kit was used to prepare libraries from fractions with low cell numbers. To follow T-cell clones before and after both primary and booster YFV17D yellow fever vaccination, bulk TCR alpha and beta repertoires underwent longitudinal sequencing. Two healthy male donors, one aged 18 to 29 and one aged 30 to 39 years, made up the cohort. Bulk PBMC replicates and cell subsets were isolated from blood drawn at multiple timepoints before and after both primary and secondary immunization.

TCR cDNA was made using 5'RACE template switching, a step that added a universal primer site and unique molecular identifiers. Priming of cDNA synthesis was performed from both the TCR alpha and TCR beta constant segments. Two PCR steps were used to amplify libraries, with sample barcodes and sequencing adapters being added in the second step. Libraries were sequenced on Illumina HiSeq 2500 (2x100 bp) or NovaSeq (2x150 bp). Under the source paper's analysis protocol: Reads were demultiplexed and collapsed into UMI consensus sequences with MIGEC, and V(D)J alignment was performed with MiXCR. Using edgeR on replicate PBMC samples, clonotypes were called vaccine-responding if FDR was below 0.01 and the log2 fold change was above 5 up to day 15. Each bulk clonotype received a CD4 or CD8 identity based on whether the sequenced CD4 or CD8 repertoire contained that clonotype at higher abundance. The public reads were reprocessed in TCRdb via fastp at Q25 and MiXCR, keeping in-frame beta chains. Entries that share a CDR3 protein sequence are merged under the most common genes and DNA. TCRdb's processing, not the study's, gives the V and J calls here. The sample table records 450,000 to 650,000 distinct CDR3 sequences; 13% of these occur just once. The ten top clones hold roughly an eighth of the sample.

V has 5 bases trimmed and J has 4 bases trimmed; junction bases matching no gene number 8. The CDR3 holds 15 amino acids from the cysteine to the phenylalanine. The read is trimmed to its CDR3 DNA, 45 bases read in frame from base 1. Results the study describes overall, beyond this receptor: Because the study included only two donors, the extent to which the findings can be generalized is limited. After the booster, most of the clones that had expanded following primary vaccination were detected again (approximately 96% of CD4 and around 88% of CD8), which suggests that memory was broadly maintained. Because abundant contaminating clonotypes from the bulk population could be contained in FACS-sorted repertoires, computational filtering was required. A small fraction of clonotypes showed up in both the CD4 and CD8 compartments, probably as a result of convergent recombination. Compared with the primary T-cell response, the secondary T-cell response was faster but weaker, reaching its peak on day 5 rather than on day 15.

The chain is encoded by TRBV12-3 or TRBV12-4 joined to TRBJ2-3, with TRBD1 matching 8 junction bases. The sequencing here drew on PBMCs, taken on the day of the yellow fever booster vaccination. This TCR came from a man aged 30-40 years who received the YFV17D yellow fever vaccine. The sequenced DNA is TGTGCCAGCAGTGACCCCGTGACAGGGGCAGATACGCAGTATTTT. This translates into CASSDPVTGADTQYF.